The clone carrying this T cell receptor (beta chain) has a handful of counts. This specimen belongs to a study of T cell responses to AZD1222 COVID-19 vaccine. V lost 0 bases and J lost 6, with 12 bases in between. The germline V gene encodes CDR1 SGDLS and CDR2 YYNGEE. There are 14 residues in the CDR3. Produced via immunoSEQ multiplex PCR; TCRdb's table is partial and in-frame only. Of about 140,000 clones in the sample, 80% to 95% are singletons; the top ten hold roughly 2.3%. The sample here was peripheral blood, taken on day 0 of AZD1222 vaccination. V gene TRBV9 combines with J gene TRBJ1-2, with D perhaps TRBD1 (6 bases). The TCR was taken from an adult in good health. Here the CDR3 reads CASSVGGGPHGYTF. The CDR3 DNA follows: TGTGCCAGCAGCGTAGGAGGGGGGCCCCATGGCTACACCTTC.